The 7 T cell receptor beta chains in this list originate from one sample, sequenced in a study of early T cells in non-severe SARS-CoV-2 infection. TCRdb used MiXCR to reprocess the 5' RACE reads, holding one entry per CDR3 protein. This table holds some 40,000 distinct CDR3 sequences, 5.5% found once. The sequenced sample was whole blood, obtained at baseline. These receptors all stem from an adult who was a healthcare worker with PCR-confirmed SARS-CoV-2 infection or an uninfected control (not recorded which).

This clonotype was seen at least ten times. The rearrangement links TRBV12-3 or TRBV12-4 to TRBJ2-7; 11 bases match TRBD1. There are 13 residues in the CDR3. Unmatched junction bases numbered 2, after V lost 7 bases and J lost 3 bases. The CDR3 sequence is CASTGTGGYEQYF. The CDR3 DNA reads TGTGCCAGCACCGGGACAGGGGGCTACGAGCAGTACTTC.

This clonotype was counted ten times or more. The rearrangement joins TRBV7-9 to TRBJ2-2; D unclear. Germline V gene data show CDR1 as SEHNR and CDR2 as FQNEAQ (reference sequence). Trimming left V 4 bases short and J 7 bases short, with 16 bases between. The length of the CDR3 is 15 residues. The CDR3 region is CASSSSRRKDGELFF. The DNA for the CDR3 is TGTGCCAGCAGCTCAAGTAGGCGGAAGGACGGGGAGCTGTTTTTT.

This clonotype was seen many times. V gene TRBV19 combines with J gene TRBJ2-3; the match to TRBD2 covers 7 bases. V lost 1 base and J lost 7; bases outside the gene matches: 8. CDR1 is LNHDA and CDR2 is SQIVND in the germline V gene (reference sequence). This CDR3 is 15 amino acids long. CDR3 in DNA: TGTGCCAGTAGTATAGCCGCGGGAGTCATGAATACGCAGTATTTT. Translation gives CASSIAAGVMNTQYF.

This clonotype was detected ten times or more. J is TRBJ2-2 and V is TRBV25-1; D possibly corresponds to TRBD2 (5 bases). CDR3 length equals 15 residues. Germline V CDR1 and CDR2: MGHDK, SYGVNS. The ends were cut back, 8 bases at V and 5 bases at J, with 18 bases in the middle. CDR3 loop: CASELTRARTGELFF. CDR3 coding DNA: TGTGCCAGCGAACTAACGAGGGCACGGACCGGGGAGCTGTTTTTT.

This clonotype was observed at least ten times. The chain employs TRBV30 and TRBJ2-2, with a tentative D call TRBD1 (5 bases). The CDR3 extends over 12 amino acids. Germline V CDR1 and CDR2: GTSNPN, SVGIG (reference sequence). Deletions cut 4 bases from V and 3 bases from J, with 6 bases between. The CDR3 coding sequence is TGTGCCTGGACCAGGGACACCGGGGAGCTGTTTTTT. This gives the protein CAWTRDTGELFF.

The sample holds many counts of this clonotype. J is TRBJ2-7 and V is TRBV20-1, with TRBD2 matching over 7 bases. The CDR3 sequence is 14 residues long. Germline trimming cut 5 bases from V and 2 bases from J; bases unmatched to any gene: 9. Germline lookup yields CDR1 DFQATT and CDR2 SNEGSKA (reference sequence). The CDR3 DNA reads TGCAGTGCTCGAACCCCGGGACTAACCTACGAGCAGTACTTC. Translation: CSARTPGLTYEQYF.

This clonotype was detected many times. The chain recombines TRBV29-1 with TRBJ2-7, with D possibly TRBD2 on 6 matching bases. The germline gives CDR1 SQVTM, CDR2 ANQGSEA. This CDR3 has 16 amino acids. Trimming removed 0 bases from V and 4 bases from J, with 19 bases in between. Here the CDR3 DNA reads TGCAGCGTTGAAGATGACGAGGCGGGAAGTAGGTACGAGCAGTACTTC. Amino acid sequence: CSVEDDEAGSRYEQYF.